The 3 T cell receptor beta chains below all came from one sample that was sequenced in a study of cytomegalovirus exposure and HLA in healthy donors. The study ran its PCR with 60 Vbeta and 13 Jbeta primers. The protocol was immunoSEQ multiplex PCR, while the TCRdb copy is restricted to in-frame clones and leaves out a portion. The profile shows some 64,000 clones, roughly 90% of them singletons. Sequencing input: PBMCs. The receptor set was obtained from a man aged 25 to 40 in good health and CMV-seropositive.

The J gene is TRBJ1-1, the V gene TRBV6-5; perhaps TRBD1 as D (5 bases). This CDR3 is 14 amino acids long. Trimming pared 4 bases from V and 5 bases from J, leaving 14 bases between. CDR1 is MNHEY and CDR2 is SVGAGI in the germline V gene. The CDR3 region is CASSSDSYGTEAFF. CDR3 sequence (DNA): TGTGCCAGCAGTTCCGACAGCTATGGGACTGAAGCTTTCTTT.

The chain carries TRBV28 and TRBJ1-5; D remains ambiguous. The V end was cut by 11 bases, the J end by 4 bases, with 6 bases between. The CDR3 is 10 residues long. The germline V gene has CDR1 MDHEN and CDR2 SYDVKM. This CDR3 is CALGNQPQHF. The DNA for the CDR3 is TGTGCCCTCGGGAATCAGCCCCAGCATTTT.

The chain uses TRBV28 and TRBJ1-1; 8 nucleotides agree with TRBD1. The ends lost 3 bases at V and 3 bases at J; junction bases unmatched: 9. The CDR3 contains 16 residues. Looked up from germline, CDR1 is MDHEN and CDR2 is SYDVKM. For the CDR3, the DNA is TGTGCCAGCAGTTTCTTGGACAGGGAGCGGTACACTGAAGCTTTCTTT. This gives the protein CASSFLDRERYTEAFF.